Following are 14 T cell receptor beta chains from one sample sequenced in a study of T cell repertoires in cytomegalovirus infection. TCRdb re-derived calls from the reads in MiXCR, one entry per CDR3 protein. The table has about 530,000 distinct CDR3 sequences, 26% seen once. Sequences were obtained from PBMCs. Receptors originate from a human donor in good health (CMV status not recorded). Some clones in this sample may be carry-over from other donors' samples.

V is TRBV28 and J is TRBJ2-5, with 13 bases aligning to TRBD2. J lost 4 bases, V lost 5 bases, and 7 bases had no gene match. This CDR3 spans 16 amino acids. Per germline, CDR1 MDHEN and CDR2 SYDVKM. For the CDR3, the DNA is TGTGCCAGCAGTCCCCAACTAGCGGGAGGGGGAGAGACCCAGTACTTC. Translated, it gives CASSPQLAGGGETQYF.

This clonotype has a handful of counts. V usage is TRBV11-2 and J usage is TRBJ2-7; D is unclear. Germline V gives CDR1 SGHAT, CDR2 FQNNGV. The ends were cut back, 4 bases at V and 0 bases at J, with 7 bases in the middle. The CDR3 consists of 13 residues. CDR3 sequence: CASSWGPSYEQYV. The CDR3 region has the DNA TGTGCCAGCAGCTGGGGTCCCTCCTACGAGCAGTACGTC.

The sample holds a few counts of this clonotype. This chain joins TRBV4-3 and TRBJ1-1; D remains unclear. The V and J ends lost 0 bases and 3 bases respectively, with 5 bases between them. The length of the CDR3 is 13 residues. CDR1 LGHNA and CDR2 YSLEER come from the germline V gene. The CDR3 spells CASSQEGYTEAFF. Here the CDR3 DNA reads TGCGCCAGCAGCCAAGAGGGCTACACTGAAGCTTTCTTT.

This clonotype was seen only once. The chain links TRBV11-3 to TRBJ2-1; the D gene is possibly TRBD2 (7 bases). This CDR3 is built from 18 residues. Germline V gene sequence: CDR1 SGHNT, CDR2 YENEEA. V was clipped by 4 bases and J by 0 bases, with 19 bases between them. CDR3 amino acids: CASSSPSGGGSSYNEQFF. The CDR3 nucleotides read TGTGCCAGCAGCTCGCCGTCGGGCGGGGGCAGCTCCTACAATGAGCAGTTCTTC.

The V call is TRBV28, the J call TRBJ2-7; D remains ambiguous. CDR1 and CDR2 from the germline V gene are MDHEN and SYDVKM. The V and J ends lost 7 bases and 3 bases respectively, with 19 bases between them. CDR3 length: 15 residues. Written as DNA, the CDR3 is TGTGCCAGCACCCCTCATCAGGATTCATTCTACGAGCAGTACTTC. This gives the protein CASTPHQDSFYEQYF.

The chain has TRBV12-3 or TRBV12-4 and TRBJ1-1, with TRBD1 as a possible D gene (5 bases). Trimming cost V 6 bases and J 1 base, with 18 bases left between them. The CDR3 contains 16 residues. The CDR3 is CASSLPGPKSNTEAFF. CDR3 DNA: TGTGCCAGCAGCTTACCGGGACCTAAATCGAACACTGAAGCTTTCTTT.

The genes are TRBV6-2 or TRBV6-3 and TRBJ2-7; 7 nucleotides line up with TRBD2. The CDR3 length is 15 residues. The ends lost 4 bases at V and 2 bases at J; junction bases unmatched: 8. Germline CDR1 MNHEY, CDR2 SVGEGT. Written as DNA, the CDR3 is TGTGCCAGCAGTTCCCCCGGACTAGGGGCCTACGAGCAGTACGTC. Protein: CASSSPGLGAYEQYV.

This chain connects TRBV20-1 to TRBJ1-6; no clear D. Looked up from germline, CDR1 is DFQATT and CDR2 is SNEGSKA (reference sequence). V shed 7 bases and J shed 9 bases, with 10 bases lying between them. The CDR3 extends over 11 amino acids. The CDR3 sequence: CSVPLGSPLHF. Here the CDR3 DNA reads TGCAGTGTCCCTCTTGGTTCACCCCTCCACTTT.

This clonotype was found many times. This chain uses TRBV7-6 with TRBJ2-2; D is perhaps TRBD2 (5 bases). This CDR3 has 15 residues. Germline V gene data show CDR1 as SGHVS and CDR2 as FNYEAQ. The germline V and J ends were trimmed by 5 bases and 0 bases, with 10 bases remaining between them. The CDR3 sequence is CASSLQAANTGELFF. CDR3 DNA sequence: TGTGCCAGCAGCCTCCAAGCGGCGAACACCGGGGAGCTGTTTTTT.

This clonotype was observed many times. V usage is TRBV7-2 and J usage is TRBJ1-2; 8 bases align to TRBD1. The CDR3 loop spans 14 amino acids. Trimming removed 5 bases from V and 8 bases from J; junction bases left unmatched: 10. From germline, CDR1 is SGHTA and CDR2 FQGNSA. CDR3 loop: CASSTRQGIGGYTF. The CDR3 DNA sequence: TGTGCCAGCAGCACCCGACAGGGGATAGGAGGCTACACCTTC.

This chain uses TRBV12-3 or TRBV12-4 with TRBJ2-2; TRBD2 agrees at 8 bases. The length of the CDR3 is 14 residues. V trimming: 11 bases; J trimming: 4 bases; junction bases outside the gene matches: 9. CDR3 in amino acids: CAGRSGSFTGELFF. CDR3 bases: TGTGCCGGTCGGAGCGGGAGTTTCACCGGGGAGCTGTTTTTT.

This clonotype appeared many times. The CDR3 region is CASSRTGVYEQFF. The CDR3 nucleotides are TGTGCCAGCAGCCGGACAGGGGTGTATGAGCAGTTCTTC. This chain links TRBV7-6 with TRBJ2-1; 9 positions match TRBD1. This CDR3 region has 13 residues. Germline V CDR1 and CDR2: SGHVS, FNYEAQ. V shed 5 bases and J 8 bases; nucleotides not matched to a gene: 4.

This clonotype was observed a handful of times. The V call is TRBV7-6, the J call TRBJ1-1; the D gene is possibly TRBD1 (5 bases). The ends were cut back, 0 bases at V and 1 base at J, with 15 bases in the middle. Germline V gene sequence: CDR1 SGHVS, CDR2 FNYEAQ. This CDR3 spans 17 amino acids. CDR3 amino acids: CASSLAQRGLKNTEAFF. CDR3 coding DNA: TGTGCCAGCAGCTTAGCGCAAAGGGGCTTGAAGAACACTGAAGCTTTCTTT.

Ten or more counts support this clonotype. V usage is TRBV7-8 and J usage is TRBJ1-4, with D possibly TRBD1 on 5 matching bases. V was cut by 0 bases and J by 6 bases, with 8 bases left in between. The CDR3 runs 14 residues. Germline lookup yields CDR1 SGHVS and CDR2 FQNEAQ. This chain's CDR3 is CASSLARVDEKLFF. CDR3 bases: TGTGCCAGCAGCTTAGCCAGGGTCGATGAAAAACTGTTTTTT.